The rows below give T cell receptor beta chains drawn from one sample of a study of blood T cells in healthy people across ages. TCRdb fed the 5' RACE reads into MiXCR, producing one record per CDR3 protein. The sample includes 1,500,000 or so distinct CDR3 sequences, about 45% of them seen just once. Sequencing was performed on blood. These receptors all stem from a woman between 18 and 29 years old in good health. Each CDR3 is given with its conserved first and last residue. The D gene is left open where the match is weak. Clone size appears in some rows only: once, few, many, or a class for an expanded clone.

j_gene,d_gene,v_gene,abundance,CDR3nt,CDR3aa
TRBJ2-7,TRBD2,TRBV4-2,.,TGTGCCAGCAGCCAGATCCCTCTAGCGGGAGTCTACGAGCAGTACTTC,CASSQIPLAGVYEQYF
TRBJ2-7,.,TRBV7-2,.,TGTGCCAGCAGCTTAGAGGAGTGGGCGGACGAGCAGTACTTC,CASSLEEWADEQYF
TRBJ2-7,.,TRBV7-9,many,TGTGCCAGCAGCCAGAGACGGGACAACTCCTACGAGCAGTACTTC,CASSQRRDNSYEQYF
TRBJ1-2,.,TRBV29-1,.,TGCAGCTCAACACGGGAGGGATCCTATGGCTACACCTTC,CSSTREGSYGYTF
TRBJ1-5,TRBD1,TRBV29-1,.,TGCAGCGTTTTGACAGGGGATAGCAATCAGCCCCAGCATTTT,CSVLTGDSNQPQHF
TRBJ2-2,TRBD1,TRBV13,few,TGTGCCAGCAGCTTCCGGACAGGGGTTGTCACCGGGGAGCTGTTTTTT,CASSFRTGVVTGELFF
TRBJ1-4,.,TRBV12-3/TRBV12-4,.,TGTGCCAGCAGTTCTGCACGGAGAAATGAAAAACTGTTTTTT,CASSSARRNEKLFF
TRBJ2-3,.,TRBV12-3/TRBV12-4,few,TGTGCCAGCAGTTTAAGGGGGGTCCGGACAAGTCATACGCAGTATTTT,CASSLRGVRTSHTQYF
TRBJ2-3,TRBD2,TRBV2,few,TGTGCCAGCAGAGAAGCGGGGACGCAGTATTTT,CASREAGTQYF
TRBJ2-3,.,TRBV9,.,TGTGCCAGCAGCGTAGCTGGGGCCGGGCGCCCAGATACGCAGTATTTT,CASSVAGAGRPDTQYF
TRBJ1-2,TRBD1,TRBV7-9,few,TGTGCCAGCAGCTTATCGGCAGGGGGAACTAACTATGGCTACACCTTC,CASSLSAGGTNYGYTF
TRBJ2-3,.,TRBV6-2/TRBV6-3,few,TGTGCCAGCAGTTACTCAGGGTTGGGCACAGATACGCAGTATTTT,CASSYSGLGTDTQYF
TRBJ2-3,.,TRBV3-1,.,TGTGCCAGCAGCCAAGCAACCCGGCCTAGCAGAGATACGCAGTATTTT,CASSQATRPSRDTQYF
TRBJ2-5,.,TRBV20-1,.,TGCAGTGCCCTCAAAGAGACCCAGTACTTC,CSALKETQYF
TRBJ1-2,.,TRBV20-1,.,TGCAGTGCTAGAGATCAGGAGAACCCCTATGGCTACACCTTC,CSARDQENPYGYTF
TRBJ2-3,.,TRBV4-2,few,TGTGCCAGCAGCCAAGATCTTCAGGTCGATACGCAGTATTTT,CASSQDLQVDTQYF
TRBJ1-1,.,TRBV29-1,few,TGCAGCGTTCCCAAGAGGGGAGGTTTGAGCACTGAAGCTTTCTTT,CSVPKRGGLSTEAFF
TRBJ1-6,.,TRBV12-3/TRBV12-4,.,TGTGCCAGCAGCCCCAACGAGGGAGCGAGGTCACCCCTCCACTTT,CASSPNEGARSPLHF
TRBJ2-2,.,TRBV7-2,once,TGTGCCAGCAGCTTGGAGCAAGTTCTTATCGGGGAGCTGTTTTTT,CASSLEQVLIGELFF
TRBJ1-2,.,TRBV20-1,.,TGCAGTGCTTGGGGGGGACGGGTGATTACCTATGGCTACACCTTC,CSAWGGRVITYGYTF
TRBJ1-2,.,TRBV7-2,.,TGTGCCAGCAGCTTAGGGGCCACAGAGGGTGGCTACACCTTC,CASSLGATEGGYTF
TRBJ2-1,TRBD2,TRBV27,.,TGTGCCAGCAGTTTAACCCTCTTACTAGCGGGAGATCTGGGTGAGCAGTTCTTC,CASSLTLLLAGDLGEQFF
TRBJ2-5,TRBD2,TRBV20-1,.,TGCAGTGCTGGCCTTAGCGGGGGCTTCCAAGAGACCCAGTACTTC,CSAGLSGGFQETQYF
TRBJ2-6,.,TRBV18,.,TGTGCCAGCTCACCGCTTACGGAAGGGGCCAACGTCCTGACTTTC,CASSPLTEGANVLTF
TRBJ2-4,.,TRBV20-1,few,TGCAGTGCTAGTGTCGGCTCGGGGGTCACCCGATCGGAGCAGTACTTC,CSASVGSGVTRSEQYF
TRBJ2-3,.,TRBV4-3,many,TGCGCCAGCAGCCAAGGGGTTTTAGGGTTGGCCACAGATACGCAGTATTTT,CASSQGVLGLATDTQYF
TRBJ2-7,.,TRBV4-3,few,TGCGCCAGCAGCCAAGAGCCCGGCTTTTACGAGCAGTACTTC,CASSQEPGFYEQYF
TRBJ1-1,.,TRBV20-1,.,TGCAGTGCTGGTGGGCGGACTGAAGCTTTCTTT,CSAGGRTEAFF
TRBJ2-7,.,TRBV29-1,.,TGCAGCGTTGGATCCACAAGAACGAGCTCCTACGAGCAGTACTTC,CSVGSTRTSSYEQYF
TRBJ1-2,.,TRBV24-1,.,TGTGCCACCAGTGACGGGGCAGCCTATGGCTACACCTTC,CATSDGAAYGYTF
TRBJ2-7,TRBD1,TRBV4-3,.,TGCGCCAGCAGCCAAGAAACAGGGGACCGAATCTCCTACGAGCAGTACTTC,CASSQETGDRISYEQYF
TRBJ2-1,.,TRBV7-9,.,TGTGCCAGCAGCCCGTTGGCGAACAAAGCCCCGGATGGTGAGCAGTTCTTC,CASSPLANKAPDGEQFF
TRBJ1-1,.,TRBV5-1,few,TGCGCCAGCAGGGAGGGGTATGTCGACACTGAAGCTTTCTTT,CASREGYVDTEAFF
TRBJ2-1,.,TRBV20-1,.,TGCAGTGCTTTACGGTCGGGACTTGGGAATGAGCAGTTCTTC,CSALRSGLGNEQFF
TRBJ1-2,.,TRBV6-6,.,TGTGCCAGCAGTTCAGGGGACGGCTACACCTTC,CASSSGDGYTF
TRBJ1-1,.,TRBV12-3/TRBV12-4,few,TGTGCCAGCGTGACAGGCACTGAAGCTTTCTTT,CASVTGTEAFF
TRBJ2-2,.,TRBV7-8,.,TGTGCCAGCAGCTTCGCCGACACTTACACCGGGGAGCTGTTTTTT,CASSFADTYTGELFF
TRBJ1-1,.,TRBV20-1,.,TGCAGTGCTAGAGATTCGGGAGGCTTGGGCACTGAAGCTTTCTTT,CSARDSGGLGTEAFF
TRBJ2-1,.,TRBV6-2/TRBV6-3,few,TGTGCCAGCAGTTTGGACTCGTTTCTGAGCTCCTACAATGAGCAGTTCTTC,CASSLDSFLSSYNEQFF
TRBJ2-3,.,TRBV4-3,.,TGCGCCAGCAGCCAAGATAGCGCTAGCACAGATACGCAGTATTTT,CASSQDSASTDTQYF
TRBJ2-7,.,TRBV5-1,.,TGCGCCAGCAGGACCGCCTCCGAGCAGTACTTC,CASRTASEQYF
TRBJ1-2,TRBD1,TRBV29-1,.,TGCAGCGTTGGGGGGACAGGGAATGGCTACACCTTC,CSVGGTGNGYTF
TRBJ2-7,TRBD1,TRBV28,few,TGTGCCAGCAGTTTCCCCGGACAGGGCCCGTCCTACGAGCAGTACTTC,CASSFPGQGPSYEQYF
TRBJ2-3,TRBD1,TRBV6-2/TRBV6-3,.,TGTGTCAGCAGTAGCATCCGCCGGGACAGACACACAGATACGCAGTATTTT,CVSSSIRRDRHTDTQYF
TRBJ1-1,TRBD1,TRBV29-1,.,TGCAGCGTTCCGGGACAGGGTATCGCTGAAGCTTTCTTT,CSVPGQGIAEAFF
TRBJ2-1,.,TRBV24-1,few,TGTGCCACCAGTGGTTCTACCTACAATGAGCAGTTCTTC,CATSGSTYNEQFF
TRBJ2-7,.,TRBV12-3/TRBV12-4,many,TGTGCCAGCAGTTCTGGGTTCGAGCAGTACTTC,CASSSGFEQYF
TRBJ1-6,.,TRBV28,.,TGTGCCAGCAGGGGAGGGACTCCAGGTTACTCACCCCTCCACTTT,CASRGGTPGYSPLHF
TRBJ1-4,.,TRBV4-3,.,TGCGCCAGCAGCCAGGGGACGAACTCCGCAAAACTGTTTTTT,CASSQGTNSAKLFF